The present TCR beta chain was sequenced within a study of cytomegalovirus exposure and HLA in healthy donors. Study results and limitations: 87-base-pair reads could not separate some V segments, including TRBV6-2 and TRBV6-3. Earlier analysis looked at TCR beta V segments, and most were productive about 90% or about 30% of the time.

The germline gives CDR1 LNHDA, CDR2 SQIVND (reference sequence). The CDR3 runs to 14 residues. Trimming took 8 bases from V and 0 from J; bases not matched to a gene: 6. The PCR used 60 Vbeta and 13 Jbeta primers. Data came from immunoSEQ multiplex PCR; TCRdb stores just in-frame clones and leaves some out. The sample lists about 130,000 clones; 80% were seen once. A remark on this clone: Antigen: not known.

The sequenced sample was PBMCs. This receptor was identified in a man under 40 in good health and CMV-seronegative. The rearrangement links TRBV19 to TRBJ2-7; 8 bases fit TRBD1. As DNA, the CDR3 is TGTGCCAGTCGACGACAGGGGTCCTCCTACGAGCAGTACTTC. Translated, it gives CASRRQGSSYEQYF.